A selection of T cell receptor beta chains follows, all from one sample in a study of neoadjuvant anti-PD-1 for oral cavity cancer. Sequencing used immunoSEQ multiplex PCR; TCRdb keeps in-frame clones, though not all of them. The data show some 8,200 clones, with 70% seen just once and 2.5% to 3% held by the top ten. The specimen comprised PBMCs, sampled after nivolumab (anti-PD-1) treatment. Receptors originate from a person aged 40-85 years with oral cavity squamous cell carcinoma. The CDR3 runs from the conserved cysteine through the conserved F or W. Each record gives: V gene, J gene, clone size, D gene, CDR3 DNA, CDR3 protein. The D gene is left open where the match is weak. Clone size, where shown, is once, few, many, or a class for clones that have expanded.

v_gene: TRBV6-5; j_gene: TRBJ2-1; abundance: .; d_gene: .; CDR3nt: TGTGCCAGCAGTTGGGGGGATGGGAATGAGCAGTTCTTC; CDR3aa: CASSWGDGNEQFF
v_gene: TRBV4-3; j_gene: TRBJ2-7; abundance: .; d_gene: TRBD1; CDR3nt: TGCGCCAGCAGCCAGGACCTTAACAGGGGGCAGTTGTCCTACGAGCAGTACTTC; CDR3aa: CASSQDLNRGQLSYEQYF
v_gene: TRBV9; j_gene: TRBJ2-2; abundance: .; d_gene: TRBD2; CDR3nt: TGTGCCAGCAGCCAATCCGGGACTAGCGGGGGGCGGGACACCGGGGAGCTGTTTTTT; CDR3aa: CASSQSGTSGGRDTGELFF
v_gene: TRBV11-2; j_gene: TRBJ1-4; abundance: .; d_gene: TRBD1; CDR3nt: TGTGCCAGCAGCGACAGGGGGAGAAGGACTAATGAAAAACTGTTTTTT; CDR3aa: CASSDRGRRTNEKLFF
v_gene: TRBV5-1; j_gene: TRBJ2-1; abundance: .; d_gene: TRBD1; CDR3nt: TGCGCCAGCAGCCCAAGTCCCGGGACAGGGCACAATGAGCAGTTCTTC; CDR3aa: CASSPSPGTGHNEQFF
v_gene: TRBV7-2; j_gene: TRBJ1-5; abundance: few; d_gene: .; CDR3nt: TGTGCCAGCAGTGCTTCGGGCGGTAGGGAACAGCCCCAGCATTTT; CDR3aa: CASSASGGREQPQHF
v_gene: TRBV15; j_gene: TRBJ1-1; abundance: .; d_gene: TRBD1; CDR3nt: TGTGCCACCAGCCCTCAGGGGGGAACCGCGAACACTGAAGCTTTCTTT; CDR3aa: CATSPQGGTANTEAFF
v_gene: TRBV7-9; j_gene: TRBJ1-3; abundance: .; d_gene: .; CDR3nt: TGTGCCAGCAGCTTAGTTCAGGGGTTCTCTGGAAACACCATATATTTT; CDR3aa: CASSLVQGFSGNTIYF
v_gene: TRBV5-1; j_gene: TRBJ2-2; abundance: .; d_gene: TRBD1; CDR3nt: TGCGCCAGCAGCTTCAGGACAGGGAACACCGGGGAGCTGTTTTTT; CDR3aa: CASSFRTGNTGELFF
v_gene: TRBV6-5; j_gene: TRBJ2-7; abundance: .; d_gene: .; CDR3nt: TGTGCCAGCACGAGACAGGTCAACTCCTACGAGCAGTACTTC; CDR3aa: CASTRQVNSYEQYF
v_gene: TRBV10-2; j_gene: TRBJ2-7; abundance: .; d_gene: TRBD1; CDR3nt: TGCGCCAGCAGACCGACAGGGTACTACGAGCAGTACTTC; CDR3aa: CASRPTGYYEQYF
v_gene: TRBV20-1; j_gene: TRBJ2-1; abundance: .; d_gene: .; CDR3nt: TGCAGTGCTTCAATTTACAATGAGCAGTTCTTC; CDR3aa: CSASIYNEQFF
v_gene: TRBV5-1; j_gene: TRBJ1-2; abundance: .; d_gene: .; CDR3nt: TGCGCCAGCAGCTTGATGAGGCGGGGTGGCTATGGCTACACCTTC; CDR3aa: CASSLMRRGGYGYTF
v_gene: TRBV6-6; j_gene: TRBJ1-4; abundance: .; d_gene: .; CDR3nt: TGTGCCAGCAGTTCCGCTTCGACCTGGAATGAAAAACTGTTTTTT; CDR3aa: CASSSASTWNEKLFF
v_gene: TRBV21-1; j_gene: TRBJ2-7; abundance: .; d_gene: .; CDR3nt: TGTGCCAGCTGCCAATACGAGCAGTACTTC; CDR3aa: CASCQYEQYF
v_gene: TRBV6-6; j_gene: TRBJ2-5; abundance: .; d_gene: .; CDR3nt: TGTGCCAGCAGTTACCTCCAAGAGACCCAGTACTTC; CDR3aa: CASSYLQETQYF
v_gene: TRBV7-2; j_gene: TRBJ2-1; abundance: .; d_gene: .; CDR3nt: TGTGCCAGCAGCTCCGGACCTAACAATGAGCAGTTCTTC; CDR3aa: CASSSGPNNEQFF
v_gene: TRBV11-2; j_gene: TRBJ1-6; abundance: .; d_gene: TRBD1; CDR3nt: TGTGCCAGCAGCACCGGGACAGGGAATTCACCCCTCCACTTT; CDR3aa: CASSTGTGNSPLHF
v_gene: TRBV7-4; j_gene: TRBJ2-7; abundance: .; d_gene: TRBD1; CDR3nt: TGTGCCAGCAGCCCCACAGGGGGCTACGAGCAGTACTTC; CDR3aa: CASSPTGGYEQYF
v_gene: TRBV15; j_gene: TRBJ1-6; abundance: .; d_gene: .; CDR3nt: TGTGCCACCAGCAGAGATCTGCAGGGCCGGGCCTCCTATAATTCACCCCTCCACTTT; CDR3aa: CATSRDLQGRASYNSPLHF
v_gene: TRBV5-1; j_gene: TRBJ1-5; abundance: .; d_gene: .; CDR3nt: TGCGCCAGCAGCTTGGACGGATGGGAGCCCCAGCATTTT; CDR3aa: CASSLDGWEPQHF
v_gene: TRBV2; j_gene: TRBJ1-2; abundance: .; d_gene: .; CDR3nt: TGTGCCAGCAGTCGGACAGTCGCATTAGGCTACACCTTC; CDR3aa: CASSRTVALGYTF
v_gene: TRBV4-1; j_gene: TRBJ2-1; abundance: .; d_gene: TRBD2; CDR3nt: TGCGCCAGCAGCCCCCATAGCGGGGGGTACAATGAGCAGTTCTTC; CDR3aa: CASSPHSGGYNEQFF
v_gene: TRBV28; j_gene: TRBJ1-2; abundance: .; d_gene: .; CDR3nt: TGTGCCAGCAGTCCCCCCGAGGAAGGGGCAGACTATGGCTACACCTTC; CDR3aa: CASSPPEEGADYGYTF
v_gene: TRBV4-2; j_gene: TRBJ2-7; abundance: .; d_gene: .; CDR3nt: TGTGCCAGCAGCCAAGATCCACTTACCTACGAGCAGTACTTC; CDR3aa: CASSQDPLTYEQYF
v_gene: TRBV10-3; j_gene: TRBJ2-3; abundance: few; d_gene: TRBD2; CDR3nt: TGTGCCATCAGACAGCGGGGGGCGGAAACAGATACGCAGTATTTT; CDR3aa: CAIRQRGAETDTQYF
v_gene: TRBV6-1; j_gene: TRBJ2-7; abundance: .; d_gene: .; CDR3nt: TGTGCCAGCAGTGAGGAGGACGGGAGCTCCTACGAGCAGTACTTC; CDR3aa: CASSEEDGSSYEQYF
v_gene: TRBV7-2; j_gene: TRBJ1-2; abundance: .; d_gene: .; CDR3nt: TGTGCCAGCAGCTTAGAAGAGGGGCCTAACTATGGCTACACCTTC; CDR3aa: CASSLEEGPNYGYTF
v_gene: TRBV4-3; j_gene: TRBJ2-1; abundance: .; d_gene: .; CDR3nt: TGCGCCAGCAGCCAAGGGGGCAGGGTAGGTCTTGATGAGCAGTTCTTC; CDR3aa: CASSQGGRVGLDEQFF